This T cell receptor beta chain stems from a study of blood T cell repertoires in COVID-19. The overall study: There were acute and convalescent COVID-19 samples, and they came from the United States, Italy and Spain. From T cells, B-cell-depleted T cells, or PBMCs came the material, which was cDNA or gDNA.

Trimming took off 2 bases at V and 0 bases at J, with 11 bases between the two ends. The CDR3 runs to 14 residues. Germline V lookup: CDR1 GTSNPN, CDR2 SVGIG (reference sequence). In the original workflow: The authors estimated nucleated cell counts from reference gene primer amplification. This table comes from immunoSEQ multiplex PCR, and its TCRdb copy is limited to in-frame clones, with some not included. Clone size and the V and J calls come from that table; the DNA yielded D and trimming. The repertoire holds approximately 70,000 clones, with over 75% as singletons. The chain links TRBV30 to TRBJ2-7; the D is unclear. This receptor was identified in a man in his sixties or seventies with active or convalescent COVID-19. The specimen sequenced was peripheral blood. CDR3 region: CAWSRTVSSYEQYF. The CDR3 DNA follows: TGTGCCTGGAGTCGAACAGTCAGCTCCTACGAGCAGTACTTC.